In its sample, the clone carrying this T cell receptor (beta chain) was seen a few times. Its antigen is unknown. The source of the sample is a study of cytomegalovirus exposure and HLA in healthy donors. Study conclusions and caveats: It emerged from a later analysis that several of the most significant clusters appeared to be linked to common viral pathogens. The Asian-associated ancestry cluster reportedly had fewer N-insertions than the roughly 670-donor mean in a later analysis. Some segments of the V type, notably TRBV6-2 and TRBV6-3, were excluded as indistinguishable. When analyzed later, the rates of TCR association showed variation by HLA locus, with DRB1 the most and HLA-C the fewest.

The CDR3 consists of 15 residues. This PCR relied on a set of 60 Vbeta primers and 13 Jbeta primers. Sequenced by immunoSEQ multiplex PCR; TCRdb stores in-frame clones only, minus some. The data hold 140,000 to 150,000 clones, with roughly 9.8% observed a single time. The rearrangement joins TRBV12-2 to TRBJ2-7; the table's D call, TRBD1, has no DNA check behind it. TRBV12-2 is a pseudogene locus. Sequencing was carried out using PBMCs. This clonotype was sampled from a man between 45 and 60 years old in good health and CMV-seronegative. The DNA of the CDR3 is TGTGCAAGTCGCTTTACAGGGGACTTCGGGGGCGAGCAGTACTTC. This encodes CASRFTGDFGGEQYF.